The 32 T cell receptor beta chains below all came from one sample that was sequenced in a study of neoadjuvant anti-PD-1 for oral cavity cancer. The time point was: after neoadjuvant nivolumab, at surgical resection. Clones were read by immunoSEQ multiplex PCR, and TCRdb kept only the in-frame ones, dropping some. The table includes over 65,000 clones, roughly 90% detected once. Sequences were derived from PBMCs, sampled after nivolumab (anti-PD-1) treatment. The receptor source for this set is a person between 40 and 79 years old with oral cavity squamous cell carcinoma.

The chain uses TRBV19 and TRBJ2-3; D uncertain. Between the trimmed V and J ends, which lost 5 bases and 6 bases, there was a span of 12 bases. This CDR3 comprises 13 residues. CDR1 and CDR2 (germline): LNHDA, SQIVND (reference sequence). The CDR3: CASSRSDSDTQYF. The CDR3, as DNA: TGTGCCAGTAGTCGGTCCGATTCGGATACGCAGTATTTT.

The V call is TRBV5-4, the J call TRBJ1-3, with D unclear. The CDR3 is 13 amino acids. Looked up from germline, CDR1 is SGHNT and CDR2 is YYREEE (reference sequence). Trimming cost V 4 bases and J 7 bases, with 12 bases left between them. The CDR3 sequence: CASSTGPTNTIYF. The CDR3, as DNA: TGTGCCAGCAGCACCGGACCCACCAACACCATATATTTT.

The chain links TRBV16 to TRBJ1-4; 7 bases fit TRBD1. CDR1 is KGHSY and CDR2 is FQNENV in the germline V gene. This CDR3 has 14 amino acids. The V gene end was trimmed by 3 bases and the J gene end by 6 bases; junction bases not matched to a gene: 4. As DNA, the CDR3 is TGTGCCAGCAGCCACACAGGGGACGATGAAAAACTGTTTTTT. It translates to CASSHTGDDEKLFF.

The chain is built from TRBV5-6 and TRBJ1-2; perhaps TRBD1 as D (5 bases). V was shortened by 4 bases and J by 4 bases, with 11 bases between the two germline ends. Looked up from germline, CDR1 is SGHDT and CDR2 is YYEEEE. This CDR3 contains 13 residues. CDR3 loop: CASSRDSTYGYTF. The CDR3 DNA reads TGTGCCAGCAGCCGGGACTCCACCTATGGCTACACCTTC.

The CDR3 here is CASSFRFREGNEQFF. CDR3 DNA sequence: TGTGCCAGCAGCTTTCGGTTTCGGGAGGGCAATGAGCAGTTCTTC. The chain employs TRBV7-8 and TRBJ2-1; 8 positions agree with TRBD2. The V and J ends lost 3 bases and 6 bases, in that order; junction bases with no gene match: 7. The CDR3 has 15 amino acids. CDR1 and CDR2 (germline): SGHVS, FQNEAQ.

J is TRBJ2-2 and V is TRBV2; 10 bases agree with TRBD1. Per the germline V gene, CDR1 is SNHLY and CDR2 is FYNNEI. The length of the CDR3 is 18 residues. Losses at the gene ends were 5 bases for V and 3 bases for J; bases not matched to a gene: 12. CDR3 in DNA: TGTGCCAGCAGTACACCCGGGACAGGGGTTTTGCACACCGGGGAGCTGTTTTTT. Protein product: CASSTPGTGVLHTGELFF.

J is TRBJ1-1 and V is TRBV19; D might be TRBD1 (6 bases). The CDR3 loop spans 13 amino acids. V was trimmed by 10 bases and J by 0 bases, leaving 12 bases between them. Germline-derived CDR1 and CDR2 are LNHDA and SQIVND (reference sequence). CDR3 protein: CATWGLMNTEAFF. The CDR3 region has the DNA TGTGCCACATGGGGGCTGATGAACACTGAAGCTTTCTTT. Complete variable domain (other parts from reference TRBV19 and TRBJ1-1): DGGITQSPKYLFRKEGQNVTLSCEQNLNHDAMYWYRQDPGQGLRLIYYSQIVNDFQKGDIAEGYSVSREKKESFPLTVTSAQKNPTAFYLCATWGLMNTEAFFGQGTRLTVV.

The chain has TRBV6-1 and TRBJ1-4; D is uncertain. With 6 bases removed from V and 4 bases from J, the gap between germline ends came to 15 bases. Germline V gene sequence: CDR1 MNHNS, CDR2 SASEGT. This CDR3 is 15 amino acids long. The CDR3 loop is CASRGNDRVNEKLFF. The CDR3, as DNA: TGTGCCAGCAGGGGGAATGACCGGGTTAATGAAAAACTGTTTTTT.

CDR3 nucleotide sequence: TGTGCCAGTAGTATTAAGGGGGCAACTGAAGCTTTCTTT. Translating it yields CASSIKGATEAFF. V and J are TRBV19 and TRBJ1-1, with 7 bases matching TRBD1. This CDR3 has 13 amino acids. The V gene's germline CDR1 is LNHDA and CDR2 SQIVND (reference sequence). V dropped 3 bases and J dropped 5; count of bases not matched to a gene: 3. The variable domain in full, with the rest retrieved from reference TRBV19 and TRBJ1-1, is DGGITQSPKYLFRKEGQNVTLSCEQNLNHDAMYWYRQDPGQGLRLIYYSQIVNDFQKGDIAEGYSVSREKKESFPLTVTSAQKNPTAFYLCASSIKGATEAFFGQGTRLTVV.

The chain uses TRBV9 and TRBJ2-1; D is perhaps TRBD1 (5 bases). This CDR3 is 16 amino acids long. Germline-derived CDR1 and CDR2 are SGDLS and YYNGEE. Trimming cost V 0 bases and J 4 bases, with 14 bases left between them. The CDR3 bases are TGTGCCAGCAGCGTAGTAGGGGCTGGGATATACAATGAGCAGTTCTTC. Translated, it gives CASSVVGAGIYNEQFF.

The chain joins TRBV5-1 to TRBJ1-2; D may be TRBD1 (5 bases). V was shortened by 5 bases and J by 2 bases, with 10 bases between the two germline ends. From germline, CDR1 is SGHRS and CDR2 YFSETQ. This CDR3 has 13 amino acids. The CDR3: CASSSDTNYGYTF. CDR3 bases: TGCGCCAGCAGTTCGGACACAAACTATGGCTACACCTTC.

V and J are TRBV6-4 and TRBJ1-5, with D tentatively TRBD1 (5 bases). CDR3 length: 14 amino acids. Deletions cut 4 bases from V and 4 bases from J, with 11 bases between. Germline values: CDR1 MRHNA, CDR2 SNTAGT. The CDR3 protein is CASSARAMNQPQHF. For the CDR3, the DNA is TGTGCCAGCAGTGCCAGGGCCATGAATCAGCCCCAGCATTTT.

V usage is TRBV7-9 and J usage is TRBJ2-1, with D perhaps TRBD2 (6 bases). The length of the CDR3 is 17 residues. V was cut by 3 bases and J by 6 bases, with 21 bases left in between. Looked up from germline, CDR1 is SEHNR and CDR2 is FQNEAQ (reference sequence). CDR3 nucleotides: TGTGCCAGCAGCTTCCCCCGACTAGTCGTCTCACCCAATGAGCAGTTCTTC. Its translation is CASSFPRLVVSPNEQFF. Looking up the rest from reference TRBV7-9 and TRBJ2-1 gives the full variable domain: DTGVSQNPRHKITKRGQNVTFRCDPISEHNRLYWYRQTLGQGPEFLTYFQNEAQLEKSRLLSDRFSAERPKGSFSTLEIQRTEQGDSAMYLCASSFPRLVVSPNEQFFGPGTRLTVL.

The chain employs TRBV30 and TRBJ2-7, with a possible D match to TRBD2 (6 bases). Germline lookup yields CDR1 GTSNPN and CDR2 SVGIG (reference sequence). V shed 0 bases and J shed 2 bases, with 20 bases lying between them. The CDR3 runs to 17 residues. The CDR3 here is CAWSVMLLRGPTYEQYF. Written as DNA, the CDR3 is TGTGCCTGGAGTGTAATGTTGTTGCGGGGCCCCACCTACGAGCAGTACTTC.

J is TRBJ2-1 and V is TRBV29-1; D may match TRBD1 or TRBD2 (5 bases each). In germline, CDR1 is SQVTM, CDR2 ANQGSEA. V was pared by 7 bases and J by 9 bases, with 13 bases between. CDR3 length: 11 amino acids. The CDR3 is CSATYGGEQFF. The CDR3 DNA follows: TGCAGCGCGACATATGGGGGTGAGCAGTTCTTC.

This clone was seen a few times. The chain couples TRBV6-6 to TRBJ1-1, with 8 bases matching TRBD1. CDR3 length: 13 amino acids. The germline V gene has CDR1 MNHNY and CDR2 SVGAGI (reference sequence). V was clipped by 4 bases and J by 4 bases; unmatched bases: 2. In DNA form, the CDR3 reads TGTGCCAGCAGTTCAACAGGGGGCACTGAAGCTTTCTTT. Its translation is CASSSTGGTEAFF.

Concerning this clone itself: This sample also contains other DNA sequences that code for the same CDR3. V usage is TRBV10-3 and J usage is TRBJ1-1; D is unresolved. Germline V gives CDR1 ENHRY, CDR2 SYGVKD. V was clipped by 0 bases and J by 1 base, with 6 bases between them. This CDR3 comprises 14 residues. The CDR3 DNA follows: TGTGCCATCAGTGAGTCGGGTGGGAACACTGAAGCTTTCTTT. Its protein is CAISESGGNTEAFF.

This clone was picked up one time. Written as DNA, the CDR3 is TGTGCCAGCAGCTTAACCCCCGCGTGGGGAGGAAACTACGAGCAGTACTTC. This codes for CASSLTPAWGGNYEQYF. The gene calls are TRBV7-2 and TRBJ2-7; D is perhaps TRBD2 (6 bases). Germline values: CDR1 SGHTA, CDR2 FQGNSA. Trimming left V 2 bases short and J 3 bases short, with 20 bases between. There are 17 residues in the CDR3.

Remarks on this clone: Mismatch with germline at one junction end may stem from a read error. The J gene is TRBJ2-7, the V gene TRBV27; 9 bases are a match to TRBD2. Germline CDR1 and CDR2: MNHEY and SMNVEV (reference sequence). CDR3 size: 10 residues. CDR3: CASSTGTSPF. The CDR3 bases are TGTGCCAGCAGTACAGGGACTAGCCCTTTC.

This clone was observed a handful of times. The chain employs TRBV2 and TRBJ1-5; D remains unclear. Germline lookup yields CDR1 SNHLY and CDR2 FYNNEI. Deletions cut 6 bases from V and 4 bases from J, with 10 bases between. This CDR3 is built from 13 residues. The CDR3: CASRGPTNQPQHF. For the CDR3, the DNA is TGTGCCAGCAGGGGTCCGACTAATCAGCCCCAGCATTTT.

The chain couples TRBV6-5 to TRBJ2-7; tentative D call: TRBD2 (6 bases). V lost 7 bases and J 2 bases, leaving 12 bases between the germline ends. The germline V gene encodes CDR1 MNHEY and CDR2 SVGAGI. This CDR3 is 13 amino acids long. CDR3 in amino acids: CASISRTTYEQYF. CDR3 bases: TGTGCCAGCATATCCAGGACTACCTACGAGCAGTACTTC.

The CDR3 DNA follows: TGTGCCAGCAGCTTGATTCCCCGGGGAGACACCGGGGAGCTGTTTTTT. Encoded protein: CASSLIPRGDTGELFF. The chain has TRBV5-5 and TRBJ2-2, with a tentative D call TRBD2 (5 bases). CDR3 length equals 16 residues. CDR1 and CDR2 from the germline V gene are SGHKS and YYEKEE (reference sequence). The ends were cut back, 1 base at V and 3 bases at J, with 13 bases in the middle.

This sequence joins TRBV9 and TRBJ1-3, with TRBD1 matching 9 bases. Germline-derived CDR1 and CDR2 are SGDLS and YYNGEE. The CDR3 spans 17 residues. V shed 1 base and J 0 bases; nucleotides not matched to a gene: 5. Here the CDR3 DNA reads TGTGCCAGCAGCGTATCCGGGACAGGGTTCTCTGGAAACACCATATATTTT. This encodes CASSVSGTGFSGNTIYF.

The J gene is TRBJ1-4, the V gene TRBV7-8; 10 positions match TRBD1. V trimming: 3 bases; J trimming: 11 bases; junction bases outside the gene matches: 0. The germline gives CDR1 SGHVS, CDR2 FQNEAQ. This CDR3 is 12 amino acids long. The CDR3 loop reads CASSLDRGKLFF. The CDR3 DNA reads TGTGCCAGCAGCTTGGACAGGGGGAAACTGTTTTTT.

This clone was detected once. This chain links TRBV19 with TRBJ2-7, with D perhaps matching TRBD2 (5 bases). This CDR3 has 14 amino acids. Germline CDR1 and CDR2: LNHDA and SQIVND (reference sequence). Between the trimmed V and J ends, which lost 5 bases and 1 base, there was a span of 12 bases. The CDR3, as DNA: TGTGCCAGTAGTGTGGGTACGGGATCCTACGAGCAGTACTTC. Protein product: CASSVGTGSYEQYF.

The chain carries TRBV4-2 and TRBJ1-5; D is uncertain. In germline, CDR1 is LGHNA, CDR2 YNFKEQ. The CDR3 has 15 amino acids. Trimming stripped 2 bases from V and 5 bases from J, with 13 bases between. CDR3 bases: TGTGCCAGCAGCCAAAGAAGACACACTGATCAGCCCCAGCATTTT. Protein sequence: CASSQRRHTDQPQHF.

This chain uses TRBV5-1 with TRBJ2-5; weak D call: TRBD2 (6 bases). Germline V gene data show CDR1 as SGHRS and CDR2 as YFSETQ. The CDR3 consists of 15 residues. Trimming shortened V by 2 bases and J by 4 bases, and 15 bases separated the two germline ends. This CDR3 is CASSFGGSPGETQYF. Written as DNA, the CDR3 is TGCGCCAGCAGCTTTGGGGGGAGCCCAGGAGAGACCCAGTACTTC.

The chain employs TRBV29-1 and TRBJ2-7; D call uncertain. The germline V gene encodes CDR1 SQVTM and CDR2 ANQGSEA. Trimming cost V 4 bases and J 0 bases, with 13 bases left between them. The CDR3 length is 14 residues. In DNA, the CDR3 is TGCAGCGTTGGTGACGGTTGGAGCTCCTACGAGCAGTACTTC. Encoded protein: CSVGDGWSSYEQYF.

The V call is TRBV19, the J call TRBJ1-5; tentative D call: TRBD1 (6 bases). The CDR3 contains 15 residues. Germline assignment: CDR1 LNHDA and CDR2 SQIVND (reference sequence). V was trimmed by 4 bases and J by 2 bases, leaving 12 bases between them. The DNA for the CDR3 is TGTGCCAGTAGTAAGCTGCAGGGGCGCAATCAGCCCCAGCATTTT. It specifies CASSKLQGRNQPQHF.

The CDR3, as DNA: TGCGCCAGCCTGACCATGCCCGGGACCCCCTACAATGAGCAGTTCTTC. Its protein is CASLTMPGTPYNEQFF. The chain recombines TRBV4-1 with TRBJ2-1; tentatively, D is TRBD1 or TRBD2 (5 bases each). This CDR3 contains 16 residues. Germline-derived CDR1 and CDR2 are MGHRA and YSYEKL. Trimming took 8 bases from V and 2 from J, leaving 19 bases between them.

This clone has only a few counts. The J gene is TRBJ1-4, the V gene TRBV7-8; D gene unclear. The CDR3 is 11 residues long. The germline V gene encodes CDR1 SGHVS and CDR2 FQNEAQ. V was clipped by 1 base and J by 10 bases, with 4 bases between them. The CDR3 region has the DNA TGTGCCAGCAGCTTAGAGGGAAAACTGTTTTTT. It codes for CASSLEGKLFF.

This chain uses TRBV14 with TRBJ2-7, with TRBD2 matching over 9 bases. CDR3 size: 15 residues. Germline CDR1 and CDR2: SGHDN and FVKESK. V was clipped by 4 bases and J by 1 base; unmatched bases: 5. The CDR3: CASSPLLAGSYEQYF. Written as DNA, the CDR3 is TGTGCCAGCAGCCCCTTGCTAGCGGGGTCCTACGAGCAGTACTTC. Complete variable domain (other parts from reference TRBV14 and TRBJ2-7): EAGVTQFPSHSVIEKGQTVTLRCDPISGHDNLYWYRRVMGKEIKFLLHFVKESKQDESGMPNNRFLAERTGGTYSTLKVQPAELEDSGVYFCASSPLLAGSYEQYFGPGTRLTVT.